The 10 T cell receptor beta chains below come from one sample, sequenced in a study of blood T cell repertoires in COVID-19. Only in-frame clones appear in the TCRdb table, and some are missing; sequencing was by immunoSEQ multiplex PCR. This table holds over 400,000 clones, about 88% found once. The material sequenced was PBMCs or T cells enriched from blood (not recorded which). Receptor source: a woman aged 55-70 years who had recovered from COVID-19.

This sequence joins TRBV20-1 and TRBJ2-3; 8 nucleotides align to TRBD2. Per the germline V gene, CDR1 is DFQATT and CDR2 is SNEGSKA (reference sequence). The CDR3 has 15 amino acids. V trimming: 3 bases; J trimming: 4 bases; junction bases outside the gene matches: 9. The DNA of the CDR3 is TGCAGTGCTAGTCGGGCCAGCGGGGGCGCAGATACGCAGTATTTT. This codes for CSASRASGGADTQYF.

This chain links TRBV15 with TRBJ2-5; perhaps TRBD1 as D (6 bases). Trimming left V 1 base short and J 6 bases short, with 15 bases between. CDR1 and CDR2 (germline): LNHNV, YYDKDF (reference sequence). The CDR3 extends over 15 amino acids. CDR3 sequence: CATSRVLARGQTQYF. In DNA form, the CDR3 reads TGTGCCACCAGCAGAGTCCTTGCCAGGGGACAGACCCAGTACTTC.

This clone was recorded only once. This chain uses TRBV6-5 with TRBJ1-4; no reliable D call. CDR1 is MNHEY, CDR2 SVGAGI, per germline. Trimming removed 10 bases from V and 4 bases from J, with 16 bases in between. The CDR3 extends over 14 amino acids. The CDR3 DNA is TGTGCCACACGAACGGGAGGGTTTAATGAAAAACTGTTTTTT. It translates to CATRTGGFNEKLFF.

In this sample, this clone turned up a few times. This chain links TRBV6-7 with TRBJ1-2, with 8 bases identical to TRBD1. TRBV6-7 is sorted into the ORF group, with uncertain function. Trimming took 5 bases from V and 6 from J; bases not matched to a gene: 14. The CDR3 contains 16 residues. This CDR3 reads CASSRSDREGANGYTF. CDR3 nucleotide sequence: TGTGCCAGCAGTCGTTCGGACAGGGAAGGGGCGAATGGCTACACCTTC.

The chain is built from TRBV18 and TRBJ1-1; D unresolved. The V and J ends lost 3 bases and 5 bases respectively, with 16 bases between them. Germline CDR1 reads KGHSH; CDR2 reads LQKENI. This CDR3 spans 15 amino acids. CDR3 bases: TGTGCCAGCTCACCCTCCCGGGGTCGGGGTACTGAAGCTTTCTTT. Its translation: CASSPSRGRGTEAFF.

The rearrangement links TRBV3-1 (or the pseudogene TRBV3-2) to TRBJ2-3; no reliable D call. Germline CDR1 reads LGHDT; CDR2 reads YNNKEL (reference sequence). Deletions cut 1 base from V and 5 bases from J, with 13 bases between. The CDR3 length is 15 residues. The CDR3 here is CASSQGGVKEDTQYF. The CDR3 DNA reads TGTGCCAGCAGCCAAGGAGGAGTGAAGGAAGATACGCAGTATTTT.

The CDR3 DNA reads as TGCAGTGCTATTCACAGTAGAGAAGCTTTCTTT. Translating it yields CSAIHSREAFF. The chain recombines TRBV20-1 with TRBJ1-1; D is unclear. Germline values: CDR1 DFQATT, CDR2 SNEGSKA (reference sequence). There are 11 residues in the CDR3. Trimming removed 4 bases at V and 8 bases at J, with 11 bases between.

This chain joins TRBV11-2 and TRBJ2-2; D gene ambiguous. Germline V lookup: CDR1 SGHAT, CDR2 FQNNGV. The ends were cut back, 6 bases at V and 1 base at J, with 6 bases in the middle. This CDR3 is 13 amino acids long. The CDR3 nucleotides read TGTGCCAGCAGACCAGGGAACACCGGGGAGCTGTTTTTT. Translation: CASRPGNTGELFF.

The chain links TRBV11-2 to TRBJ2-4; 7 positions agree with TRBD1. Looked up from germline, CDR1 is SGHAT and CDR2 is FQNNGV. J lost 1 base, V lost 1 base, and 7 bases had no gene match. The CDR3 spans 17 residues. For the CDR3, the DNA is TGTGCCAGCAGCTTAGTCCCGACAGGGTCTGCCAAAAACATTCAGTACTTC. This encodes CASSLVPTGSAKNIQYF.

The gene calls are TRBV10-1 and TRBJ2-5; 7 bases agree with TRBD2. Germline V gene lookup returns CDR1 WNHNN and CDR2 SYGVQD (reference sequence). V was clipped by 0 bases and J by 2 bases; unmatched bases: 6. The CDR3 sequence is 16 residues long. CDR3 residues: CASSESLSSGQETQYF. The CDR3 DNA reads TGCGCCAGCAGTGAGTCGTTGTCTAGCGGTCAAGAGACCCAGTACTTC.